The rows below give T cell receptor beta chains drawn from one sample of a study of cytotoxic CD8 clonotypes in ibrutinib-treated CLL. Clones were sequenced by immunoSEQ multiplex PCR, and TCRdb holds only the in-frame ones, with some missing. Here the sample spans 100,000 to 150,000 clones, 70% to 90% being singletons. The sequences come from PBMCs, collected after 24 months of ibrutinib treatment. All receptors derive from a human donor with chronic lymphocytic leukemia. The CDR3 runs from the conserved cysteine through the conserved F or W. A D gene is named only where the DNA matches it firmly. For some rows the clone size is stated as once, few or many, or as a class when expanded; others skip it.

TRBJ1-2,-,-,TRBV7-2,TGTGCCAGCGCCTCAGAGCGGCGAGGAGCCTACACCTTC,CASASERRGAYTF
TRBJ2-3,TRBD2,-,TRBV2,TGTGCCAGCTCGGGACTAGCGAAAGATACGCAGTATTTT,CASSGLAKDTQYF
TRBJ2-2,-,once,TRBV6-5,TGTGCCAGCAGGTTGAGCGTACGCACCGGGGAGCTGTTTTTT,CASRLSVRTGELFF
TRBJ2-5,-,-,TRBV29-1,TGCAGCGTTGAAGACAGCGCGGGGGAGACCCAGTACTTC,CSVEDSAGETQYF
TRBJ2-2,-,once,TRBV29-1,TGCAGCGTTGAAGATTATAAGGCAGCGAACACCGGGGAGCTGTTTTTT,CSVEDYKAANTGELFF
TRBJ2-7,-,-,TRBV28,TGTGCCAGCAGTGTAGGACCGGTCTACGAGCAGTACTTC,CASSVGPVYEQYF
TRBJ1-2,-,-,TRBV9,TGTGCCAGCAGCGCTTCAGGGGTCTATGGCTACACCTTC,CASSASGVYGYTF
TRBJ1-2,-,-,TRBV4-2,TGTGCCAGCAGCCAAGATATTACGGACTATGGCTACACCTTC,CASSQDITDYGYTF
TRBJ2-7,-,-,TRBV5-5,TGTGCCAGCAGCAGGTACAAGGGCGAGCAGTACTTC,CASSRYKGEQYF
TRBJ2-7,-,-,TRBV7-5,TGTGTCAGAAGCTCCGACACACCCTACGAGCAGTACTTC,CVRSSDTPYEQYF
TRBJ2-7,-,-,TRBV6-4,TGTGCCAGCACGAGGGACCACGAGCAGTACTTC,CASTRDHEQYF
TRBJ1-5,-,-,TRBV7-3,TGTGCCAGCAGCTTAAACTACAATCAGCCCCAGCATTTT,CASSLNYNQPQHF
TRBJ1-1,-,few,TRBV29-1,TGCAGCGTGGGCCAAATGAACACTGAAGCTTTCTTT,CSVGQMNTEAFF
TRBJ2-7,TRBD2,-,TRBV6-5,TGTGCCAGCAACCCTAAGGCTAGCGGGAGCCACGAGCAGTACTTC,CASNPKASGSHEQYF
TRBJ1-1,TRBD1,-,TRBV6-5,TGTGCCAGCAGCCGGACAGGGAACACTGAAGCTTTCTTT,CASSRTGNTEAFF
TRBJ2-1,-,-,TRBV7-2,TGTGCCAGCAGCTTAGGAAGGTCAGGGGGAGGCGAGCAGTTCTTC,CASSLGRSGGGEQFF
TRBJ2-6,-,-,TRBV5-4,TGTGCCAGCAGCCCCCGTACCGAGGGGGCCAACGTCCTGACTTTC,CASSPRTEGANVLTF
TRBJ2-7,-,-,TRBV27,TGTGCCAGCACCTCAACCGGGGGCTCCTACGAGCAGTACTTC,CASTSTGGSYEQYF
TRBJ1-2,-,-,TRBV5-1,TGCGCCAGCCTCCCCGCAGCAGGGACTACTAACTATGGCTACACCTTC,CASLPAAGTTNYGYTF
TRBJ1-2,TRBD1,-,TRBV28,TGTGCCAGCAGTTTTAGGGGACAGGGGTATGGCTACACCTTC,CASSFRGQGYGYTF
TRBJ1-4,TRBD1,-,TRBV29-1,TGCAGCGTTCAGGACAGGGGGCGTGAAAAACTGTTTTTT,CSVQDRGREKLFF
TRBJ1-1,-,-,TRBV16,TGTGCCAGCAGCCAAAATATCGGACGGAGAAAAATGAACACTGAAGCTTTCTTT,CASSQNIGRRKMNTEAFF
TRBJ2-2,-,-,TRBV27,TGTGCCAGCAGTTTATCGGCGGGTTTGAACACCGGGGAGCTGTTTTTT,CASSLSAGLNTGELFF
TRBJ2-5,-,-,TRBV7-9,TGTGCCAGCAGCTCCACGTTGGGGGTCCAAGAGACCCAGTACTTC,CASSSTLGVQETQYF
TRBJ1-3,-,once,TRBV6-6,TGTGCCAGCAGTTATTCTTCAGTGGGAAACACCATATATTTT,CASSYSSVGNTIYF
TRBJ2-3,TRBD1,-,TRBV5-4,TGTGCGACCGGACAGGGGGGCTACACAGATACGCAGTATTTT,CATGQGGYTDTQYF
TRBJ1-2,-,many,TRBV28,TGTGCCAGCAGTTTAACCTTTGGGACTCACGGGGCTAACTATGGCTACACCTTC,CASSLTFGTHGANYGYTF
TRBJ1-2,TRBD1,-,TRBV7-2,TGTGCCAGCAGCTTTTACCAGGGGGAAGATGGCTACACCTTC,CASSFYQGEDGYTF
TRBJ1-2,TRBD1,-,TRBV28,TGTGCCAGCAGTCCCGGGACAGAGACTAACTATGGCTACACCTTC,CASSPGTETNYGYTF
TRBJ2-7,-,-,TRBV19,TGTGCCAGTAGTGACGCGGGACAGAACTACGAGCAGTACTTC,CASSDAGQNYEQYF
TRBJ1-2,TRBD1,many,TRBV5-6,TGTGCCAGCAGCTGGGGACAGGGTACCTACACCTTC,CASSWGQGTYTF
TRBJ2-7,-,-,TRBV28,TGTGCCAGCAGTCTCCTTAGTGCAGGGTCCTACGAGCAGTACTTC,CASSLLSAGSYEQYF
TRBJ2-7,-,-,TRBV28,TGTGCCAGCAGTTTAGGTCTGGGCGAGCAGTACTTC,CASSLGLGEQYF
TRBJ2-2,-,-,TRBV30,TGTGCCTGGACCCTGGTACAGAACACCGGGGAGCTGTTTTTT,CAWTLVQNTGELFF
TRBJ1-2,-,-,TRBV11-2,TGTGCAAGCGGGGTAGCTAACTATGGCTACACCTTC,CASGVANYGYTF